This TCR beta chain emerged from a study of response to subunit inactivated influenza vaccine. Using its own MiXCR run on the RT-PCR reads, TCRdb lists one record per CDR3 protein. Of around 250,000 distinct CDR3 sequences listed, 12% are singletons. CDR1 is LGHDT, CDR2 YNNKEL, per germline (reference sequence). The CDR3 extends over 18 amino acids. With V trimmed by 2 bases and J by 6 bases, 11 bases remained unmatched. This clonotype was counted a few times. The chain recombines TRBV3-1 with TRBJ2-2; 11 bases align to TRBD2. This sample comprised non-naive T cells sorted from PBMCs, obtained around two weeks before vaccination. This sequence was found in a man aged 50 to 59 who received an inactivated influenza vaccine. The CDR3 DNA sequence: TGTGCCAGCAGCCAATTCGGGACTAGCGGAAGTCTGTCCGGGGAGCTGTTTTTT. The encoded protein is CASSQFGTSGSLSGELFF.